This TCR beta chain was sequenced during a study of T cells after yellow fever vaccination. Each CDR3 protein gets one entry after TCRdb re-called the 5' RACE reads with MiXCR. The sample contains around 310,000 distinct CDR3 sequences, roughly 4.3% of which appear only once. V was shortened by 6 bases and J by 8 bases, with 20 bases between the two germline ends. The CDR3 loop spans 16 amino acids. Germline V gene data show CDR1 as MNHEY and CDR2 as SVGAGI. Sequences were derived from PBMCs, sampled 15 days after the yellow fever booster vaccination. The rearrangement uses TRBV6-5 and TRBJ1-6, with D possibly being TRBD1 (6 bases). The sequence was obtained from a man between 18 and 29 years old who received the YFV17D yellow fever vaccine. Written as DNA, the CDR3 is TGTGCCAGCAGCCCCGGGGGCAGGGGAGGGGATTCACCCCTCCACTTT. Protein sequence: CASSPGGRGGDSPLHF.